The 17 T cell receptor beta chains below all came from one sample that was sequenced in a study of blood T cell repertoires in COVID-19. Sequenced by immunoSEQ multiplex PCR; TCRdb stores in-frame clones only, minus some. Of fewer than 250,000 clones in the sample, nearly 85% were seen once. What was sequenced was peripheral blood. The origin of the receptors is a human donor in a cohort sampled during active COVID-19.

The chain links TRBV4-1 to TRBJ1-6; 7 bases fit TRBD1. The CDR3 runs 17 residues. Per the germline V gene, CDR1 is MGHRA and CDR2 is YSYEKL. Unmatched junction bases numbered 11, after V lost 3 bases and J lost 6 bases. CDR3 in amino acids: CASSQPFPRQGNSPLHF. CDR3 coding DNA: TGCGCCAGCAGCCAGCCGTTCCCCCGACAGGGTAATTCACCCCTCCACTTT.

The chain combines TRBV7-2 with TRBJ2-5; D not certain. Trimming left V 1 base short and J 5 bases short, with 8 bases between. Per germline, CDR1 SGHTA and CDR2 FQGNSA. The CDR3 spans 13 residues. CDR3 coding DNA: TGTGCCAGCAGCTTAGGACTTGATGAGACCCAGTACTTC. Its protein is CASSLGLDETQYF.

This clone has more than one count but fewer than ten. The rearrangement uses TRBV11-2 and TRBJ2-7, with a weak D call TRBD2 (6 bases). The CDR3 consists of 15 residues. In germline, CDR1 is SGHAT, CDR2 FQNNGV. V was shortened by 3 bases and J by 2 bases, with 14 bases between the two germline ends. This CDR3 reads CASSFSEGGPYEQYF. CDR3 in DNA: TGTGCCAGCAGCTTCTCGGAGGGTGGGCCCTACGAGCAGTACTTC.

This clone was detected only a few times. The chain carries TRBV6-1 and TRBJ2-1; TRBD1 matches at 8 bases. J gave up 9 bases and V 2 bases, and 6 bases lay outside the gene matches. Germline V gives CDR1 MNHNS, CDR2 SASEGT. The CDR3 has 14 residues. This CDR3 is CASSEYQGAVEQFF. For the CDR3, the DNA is TGTGCCAGCAGTGAATATCAGGGGGCGGTTGAGCAGTTCTTC.

The chain is built from TRBV10-3 and TRBJ2-5, with TRBD2 identical over 9 bases. The V gene's germline CDR1 is ENHRY and CDR2 SYGVKD. The CDR3 is 17 amino acids. Trimming at V came to 0 bases and at J to 0 bases, leaving 5 bases not matched to a gene. The chain's CDR3 is CAISESRVAGDQETQYF. CDR3 in DNA: TGTGCCATCAGTGAGTCGAGGGTAGCGGGGGACCAAGAGACCCAGTACTTC.

The sample holds a few counts of this clone. The chain employs TRBV3-1 (or the pseudogene TRBV3-2) and TRBJ1-6, with D possibly TRBD1 on 5 matching bases. V lost 1 base to trimming and J lost 5 bases, with 18 bases between them. CDR3 length: 18 amino acids. CDR1 LGHDT and CDR2 YNNKEL come from the germline V gene (reference sequence). This CDR3 is CASSQVGLGGVDNSPLHF. The CDR3 DNA reads as TGTGCCAGCAGCCAAGTGGGACTGGGCGGCGTGGATAATTCACCCCTCCACTTT.

The chain has TRBV27 and TRBJ2-1; 9 nucleotides align to TRBD1. This CDR3 comprises 16 residues. The J segment lost 2 bases and the V segment lost 5 bases, leaving 7 bases of the junction unmatched. The germline CDR1 and CDR2 sequences are MNHEY and SMNVEV (reference sequence). The CDR3 loop reads CASSARQGETYNEQFF. Written as DNA, the CDR3 is TGTGCCAGCAGTGCAAGACAGGGGGAGACCTACAATGAGCAGTTCTTC.

The chain combines TRBV10-3 with TRBJ2-5, with TRBD2 matching 8 bases. This CDR3 comprises 15 residues. CDR1 and CDR2 from the germline V gene are ENHRY and SYGVKD. The V segment lost 6 bases and the J segment 2 bases; nucleotides outside the gene matches: 8. This chain's CDR3 is CAIRSGSMGQETQYF. The CDR3, as DNA: TGTGCCATCAGGAGCGGGAGTATGGGGCAAGAGACCCAGTACTTC.

J is TRBJ1-6 and V is TRBV18, with D unresolved. V lost 3 bases and J 0 bases, leaving 12 bases between the germline ends. The CDR3 is 17 amino acids. Germline V gene sequence: CDR1 KGHSH, CDR2 LQKENI. This CDR3 reads CASSPRIGSSYNSPLHF. In DNA form, the CDR3 reads TGTGCCAGCTCACCCCGGATTGGGAGCTCCTATAATTCACCCCTCCACTTT.

The chain has TRBV18 and TRBJ1-3, with D uncertain. The CDR3 has 13 residues. The V and J ends lost 6 bases and 4 bases respectively, with 10 bases between them. CDR1 and CDR2 from the germline V gene are KGHSH and LQKENI. This CDR3 reads CASSTGSGNTIYF. The CDR3 bases are TGTGCCAGCTCGACGGGTTCGGGAAACACCATATATTTT.

The genes are TRBV7-9 and TRBJ2-7; D may be TRBD2 (6 bases). Germline V gene sequence: CDR1 SEHNR, CDR2 FQNEAQ (reference sequence). This CDR3 has 14 amino acids. V shed 4 bases and J shed 3 bases, with 13 bases lying between them. CDR3 loop: CASSSGGVYYEQYF. The CDR3 DNA reads as TGTGCCAGCAGCTCCGGAGGGGTCTACTACGAGCAGTACTTC.

This clone appeared a single time. This chain joins TRBV7-9 and TRBJ1-5; TRBD1 is a possible D gene (5 bases). The CDR3 length is 14 residues. The germline gives CDR1 SEHNR, CDR2 FQNEAQ (reference sequence). The V end lost 1 base, the J end lost 5 bases, and 9 bases lay between the germline ends. DNA of the CDR3: TGTGCCAGCAGCTTAGATTGGGGCGATCAGCCCCAGCATTTT. As protein: CASSLDWGDQPQHF.

As concerns this clone: A read error may produce the germline difference seen at one junction end. The V call is TRBV7-7, the J call TRBJ2-2; 8 bases line up with TRBD1. This CDR3 is built from 15 residues. CDR1 is SSHAT and CDR2 is FNYEAQ in the germline V gene (reference sequence). CDR3: CASSLGTGNTGELFF. CDR3 in DNA: TGTGCTAGCAGCTTAGGGACAGGGAACACCGGGGAGCTGTTTTTT.

This clone was recorded many times. The genes are TRBV18 and TRBJ1-2; 7 bases are shared with TRBD1. Germline V gives CDR1 KGHSH, CDR2 LQKENI. The CDR3 has 16 residues. Trimming removed 3 bases from V and 4 bases from J; junction bases left unmatched: 11. CDR3 in amino acids: CASSPREGARVYGYTF. CDR3 coding DNA: TGTGCCAGCTCACCCCGCGAGGGGGCGCGTGTCTATGGCTACACCTTC.

This clone was detected only once. J is TRBJ2-1 and V is TRBV11-2; 11 nucleotides line up with TRBD2. CDR3 length: 17 amino acids. With V trimmed by 5 bases and J by 8 bases, 14 bases remained unmatched. The V gene's germline CDR1 is SGHAT and CDR2 FQNNGV. The CDR3 region is CASSHGLAGTIGDEQFF. The CDR3 DNA is TGTGCCAGCAGCCACGGACTAGCGGGTACCATTGGGGATGAGCAGTTCTTC.

The chain links TRBV7-9 to TRBJ2-3; D is ambiguous. V was trimmed by 2 bases and J by 4 bases, leaving 4 bases between them. Germline V lookup: CDR1 SEHNR, CDR2 FQNEAQ (reference sequence). The CDR3 is made up of 12 amino acids. The DNA for the CDR3 is TGTGCCAGCAGCTTACCCGCAGATACGCAGTATTTT. This encodes CASSLPADTQYF.

This clone is a singleton in its sample. The rearrangement joins TRBV24-1 to TRBJ2-3; a possible D gene is TRBD1 (6 bases). The CDR3 runs 16 residues. V was trimmed by 4 bases and J by 4 bases, leaving 17 bases between them. The germline V gene encodes CDR1 KGHDR and CDR2 SFDVKD. In DNA, the CDR3 is TGTGCCACCAGTGACCCGACAGGTAAAGGCCCAGATACGCAGTATTTT. This sequence encodes CATSDPTGKGPDTQYF.